This T cell receptor beta chain was identified during a study of shared clonotypes between healthy human individuals (dated by TCRdb to the early 2020s). Study-wide context: A few men and two women, aged 18 to 49 years, made up the cohort. Per donor, three plates each were used for CD4 naive and CD4 memory, two for CD8 naive, and one for CD8 memory. Libraries were prepared and TCR repertoires were sequenced by different laboratories using diverse techniques, in order to increase sequencing depth and limit assay-specific biases. To estimate repertoire size and how much clonotype sharing occurs between individuals, the study deeply sequenced the blood TCR repertoires of several healthy adults. Each donor's leukapheresis produced roughly between about 0.9 and 9.5 billion PBMCs. General study outcomes and caveats: Compared with non-shared clonotypes, clonotypes shared by all four sorted-subset donors had higher generation probabilities. Rarefaction of sorted-subset datasets indicated incomplete sequencing despite the large sequencing depth. Across four donors, about 5% of naive CD4, approximately 3.5% of naive CD8, roughly 2.3% of memory CD4, and approximately 0.4% of memory CD8 clonotypes were shared. Pairwise subsampling indicated that sequencing depth was expected to affect the degree of clonotype sharing among donors. The genetic and exposure-history diversity represented was limited by the small number of donors. Naive subsets generally had larger estimated clonotype richness than memory subsets did. Sampling was restricted to blood, and TCR repertoires in tissues likely differ from the TCR repertoires found in blood.

The donors were healthy, HIV-negative adults who had no recently reported acute infections or vaccinations. Only Caucasian adults living in Nashville, Tennessee, USA were represented among the donors. CD4+ T cells were enriched by magnetic negative selection, after which naive cells were positively selected on CD45RA and the negative fraction was taken as the memory subset. Blood was collected by leukapheresis, and PBMCs were isolated by Ficoll-Histopaque density gradient centrifugation and then cryopreserved in liquid nitrogen vapor phase. Analytical flow cytometry was used to check the purity and quantity of every magnetically sorted T cell population. From each sorted fraction, genomic DNA was isolated and quantified by UV absorbance on a Nanodrop 2000c. TCR CDR3 regions were amplified from genomic DNA by multiplex PCR using the deep immunoSEQ assay. Genomic DNA extracted from each cell subset was distributed evenly over all wells of several immunoSEQ 96-well plates, and each plate served as one replicate. For sorted subsets, each replicate PCR was loaded with 200 to 250 ng genomic DNA, equivalent to about 30,000 T cell genomes. Purified libraries were quantified with a Qubit 3.0 fluorometer, sized on a Bioanalyzer 2100, and re-quantified with the KAPA Library Quantification kit. A separate single-read 150-cycle Illumina NextSeq 550 flow cell was used to sequence each immunoSEQ 96-well plate. The paper's processing steps were these. Because the immunoSEQ output held only junctional sequences and lacked quality scores, the filtering could not match the filtering applied to full-length reads. To assign V/J genes and CDR3, sequences were annotated using PyIR, a Python wrapper for IgBLAST v1.9, with IMGT germline references. Reads with weak V/J assignments (E-value above 1e-6), missing CDR3, stop codons, out-of-frame junctions, or ambiguous translated residues were removed. A V3J clonotype was defined by an identical inferred V gene, J gene, and CDR3 amino acid sequence. Percentage overlap between repertoires was computed as shared unique clonotypes divided by the size of the smaller repertoire. Three approaches were used to assess repertoire richness: RTK rarefaction, the Chao1 estimator, and Recon v2.1 estimates of unobserved clonotypes. Generation probabilities for all TCRbeta clonotypes obtained by the gDNA method from a handful of donors were computed using OLGA. In TCRdb, the immuneACCESS table is reduced to in-frame sequences with V and J assigned. These tables do not hold every clone; where another copy was compared, an unresolved V gene accounts for under half, and the others remain unexplained. The V and J calls and the clone size are those of that table, but D and trimming were determined from the DNA. The sample table contains over 850,000 clones; only one count was recorded for about 84% of them. Around 0.6% of the sample rests with the top ten.

With regard to this clone: Its cognate antigen has yet to be identified. A single base separates this from a much larger clone, so it may be a read error.

The germline V gene specifies MGHDK as CDR1 and SYGVNS as CDR2. The CDR3 spans 15 residues, from the cysteine through the phenylalanine. Of the read, only the CDR3 DNA is kept; its 45 bases are in frame from base 1. V sheds 7 bases and J sheds 4 bases, leaving 14 bases between their ends. Recombination joined TRBV25-1 with TRBJ2-6; the D gene is not confidently resolved. The sample consisted of memory CD4+ T cells from PBMCs. Reading the label with the study, this specimen's cell subset or site is: CD45RA-negative fraction. This sequence was found in a man aged 18 to 30 in good health. Some clones in this sample may be carry-over from other donors' samples. The nucleotide sequence is given as TGTGCCAGCACCCTCGAGACTTCCGGGGCCAACGTCCTGACTTTC. It translates to CASTLETSGANVLTF.